This TCR beta chain was sequenced in a study of identical twins. The CDR3 spans 14 residues. V was pared by 6 bases and J by 5 bases, with 12 bases of the junction left unmatched. Looked up from germline, CDR1 is DFQATT and CDR2 is SNEGSKA (reference sequence). Unique molecular identifiers were present on the cDNA, which also gained a universal primer site by template switching. TCRdb re-called the 5' RACE reads through MiXCR, storing one row per CDR3 protein. The data hold over 500,000 distinct CDR3 sequences, with approximately 22% observed a single time. This clonotype was counted between two and nine times. Its antigen is as yet unknown. Whole-study results and caveats: Beta out-of-frame sequences displayed a weaker excess of sharing between twins.

These data were also filed under a second study, of T cells expressing NK-cell markers. This second report adds: Dominant NKG2C+ clonotypes were found to form 1.0-7.0% of CD8+ T cells in over 5 donors.

The sequence came from a young woman in good health. Sequencing input: CD4+ T cells sorted from blood. V and J are TRBV20-1 and TRBJ1-1; 7 nucleotides agree with TRBD1. The CDR3 DNA follows: TGCAGTGCCACCGGGAAGGGGGCAGGGACTGAAGCTTTCTTT. Its protein product is CSATGKGAGTEAFF.